This T cell receptor beta chain was identified in a study of cytomegalovirus exposure and HLA in healthy donors. The study's findings and limits: Previous analysis showed most TCR beta V segments were productive about 87% or about 30% of the time. High sensitivity and specificity were reportedly achieved when the classifier diagnosed cytomegalovirus status. Roughly uniform sequencing depth across donors was assumed, possibly incorrectly.

Regarding this clone: Antigen unknown.

Germline trimming cut 2 bases from V and 3 bases from J; bases unmatched to any gene: 6. The CDR3 loop spans 16 amino acids. Germline V gene data show CDR1 as SGHNT and CDR2 as YYREEE (reference sequence). PCR used 60 Vbeta primers and 13 Jbeta primers. Method: immunoSEQ multiplex PCR; TCRdb's copy keeps in-frame clones and lacks some. Of about 65,000 clones listed, around 80% are singletons. This clonotype was obtained from a woman in her 30s in good health and CMV-seronegative. This chain joins TRBV5-4 and TRBJ2-3; 10 nucleotides align to TRBD2. The sample taken for sequencing was PBMCs. In nucleotides, the CDR3 is TGTGCCAGCAGCTTCACCAGCGGGGGGGCGACAGATACGCAGTATTTT. Its translation is CASSFTSGGATDTQYF.